This passage covers 20 T cell receptor beta chains from one sample sequenced in a study of CD8 T cells in ankylosing spondylitis. Using its own MiXCR run on the 5' RACE reads, TCRdb lists one record per CDR3 protein. In the table there are 250,000 to 400,000 distinct CDR3 sequences, roughly 12% of which are singletons. Sequencing was done on a sample of blood, either unsorted or a sorted T cell fraction (not recorded which). The source of these receptors is a female donor with ankylosing spondylitis or in good health (not recorded which).

This clonotype has a count of ten or more. The rearrangement links TRBV28 to TRBJ1-4; D is unclear. CDR3 length: 14 residues. Trimming pared 2 bases from V and 5 bases from J, leaving 9 bases between. Germline assignment: CDR1 MDHEN and CDR2 SYDVKM. The CDR3 nucleotides read TGTGCCAGCAGTTTAGTAAATTACAATGAAAAACTGTTTTTT. This encodes CASSLVNYNEKLFF.

The chain is built from TRBV29-1 and TRBJ2-2; D call uncertain. Looked up from germline, CDR1 is SQVTM and CDR2 is ANQGSEA. With 7 bases removed from V and 2 bases from J, the gap between germline ends came to 14 bases. The CDR3 sequence is 14 residues long. The chain's CDR3 is CSAGLGHNTGELFF. CDR3 nucleotides: TGCAGCGCTGGGCTAGGGCACAACACCGGGGAGCTGTTTTTT.

The V gene is TRBV5-4, the J gene TRBJ2-6, with D hard to call. CDR1 and CDR2 (germline): SGHNT, YYREEE (reference sequence). Trimming stripped 0 bases from V and 0 bases from J, with 7 bases between. The CDR3 has 16 amino acids. CDR3 in amino acids: CASSLVAPSGANVLTF. The CDR3 DNA sequence: TGTGCCAGCAGCTTGGTAGCCCCCTCTGGGGCCAACGTCCTGACTTTC. Supplemented by reference TRBV5-4 and TRBJ2-6, the full variable domain reads ETGVTQSPTHLIKTRGQQVTLRCSSQSGHNTVSWYQQALGQGPQFIFQYYREEENGRGNFPPRFSGLQFPNYSSELNVNALELDDSALYLCASSLVAPSGANVLTFGAGSRLTVL.

CDR3: CASSLVGVGSGLYNEQFF. CDR3 DNA: TGTGCCAGCAGCTTAGTAGGGGTGGGTAGCGGCCTATACAATGAGCAGTTCTTC. This chain connects TRBV11-2 to TRBJ2-1; weak D call: TRBD2 (6 bases). Germline V gives CDR1 SGHAT, CDR2 FQNNGV. The CDR3 spans 18 residues. V lost 1 base and J 4 bases, leaving 20 bases between the germline ends. The full variable domain, with the rest looked up from reference TRBV11-2 and TRBJ2-1, is EAGVAQSPRYKIIEKRQSVAFWCNPISGHATLYWYQQILGQGPKLLIQFQNNGVVDDSQLPKDRFSAERLKGVDSTLKIQPAKLEDSAVYLCASSLVGVGSGLYNEQFFGPGTRLTVL.

This clonotype was detected many times. The chain recombines TRBV28 with TRBJ2-1; maybe TRBD1 (5 bases). This CDR3 contains 12 residues. V was shortened by 6 bases and J by 7 bases, with 10 bases between the two germline ends. Germline V gene lookup returns CDR1 MDHEN and CDR2 SYDVKM. The DNA of the CDR3 is TGTGCCAGCAGCCCTAACAGGAATGAGCAGTTCTTC. Translating gives CASSPNRNEQFF.

In its sample, this clonotype was seen a few times. The genes are TRBV5-1 and TRBJ1-1, with a possible D match to TRBD1 (6 bases). This CDR3 has 20 amino acids. V was clipped by 0 bases and J by 0 bases, with 24 bases between them. Germline V gene data show CDR1 as SGHRS and CDR2 as YFSETQ. The CDR3 nucleotides are TGCGCCAGCAGCTTGGTGTCAGGGGTCGACTCCATACCCATGAACACTGAAGCTTTCTTT. This codes for CASSLVSGVDSIPMNTEAFF.

This clonotype occurred a few times. The chain combines TRBV3-1 with TRBJ1-1; D perhaps matches TRBD1 (5 bases). Germline CDR1 reads LGHDT; CDR2 reads YNNKEL (reference sequence). This CDR3 has 12 amino acids. V dropped 6 bases and J dropped 10 bases, with 15 bases sitting between them. CDR3 bases: TGTGCCAGCAGTTCCAGGGTAACGGGAGCTTTCTTT. Translating it yields CASSSRVTGAFF. The full variable domain, its missing parts supplied by reference TRBV3-1 and TRBJ1-1, is DTAVSQTPKYLVTQMGNDKSIKCEQNLGHDTMYWYKQDSKKFLKIMFSYNNKELIINETVPNRFSPKSPDKAHLNLHINSLELGDSAVYFCASSSRVTGAFFGQGTRLTVV.

This clonotype occurred many times. The genes are TRBV28 and TRBJ1-1, with D unresolved. The CDR3 loop spans 13 amino acids. Germline CDR1 MDHEN, CDR2 SYDVKM. With 7 bases removed from V and 0 bases from J, the gap between germline ends came to 9 bases. The DNA for the CDR3 is TGTGCCAGCATCACCCCCATGAACACTGAAGCTTTCTTT. Its protein is CASITPMNTEAFF.

This clonotype was seen ten or more times. The chain uses TRBV6-5 and TRBJ2-2; D unclear. CDR3 length: 13 amino acids. The germline V gene has CDR1 MNHEY and CDR2 SVGAGI. The V and J ends lost 2 bases and 0 bases respectively, with 1 base between them. In nucleotides, the CDR3 is TGTGCCAGCAGTTACCCGAACACCGGGGAGCTGTTTTTT. It codes for CASSYPNTGELFF.

V and J are TRBV2 and TRBJ2-6; D remains unclear. V lost 7 bases to trimming and J lost 0 bases, with 10 bases between them. The CDR3 runs 15 residues. In germline, CDR1 is SNHLY, CDR2 FYNNEI. The CDR3 DNA is TGTGCCAGCACAGGACGGGTCTCTGGGGCCAACGTCCTGACTTTC. Protein sequence: CASTGRVSGANVLTF.

At least ten counts were recorded for this clonotype. The chain couples TRBV20-1 to TRBJ1-6; tentative D call: TRBD1 (5 bases). The germline gives CDR1 DFQATT, CDR2 SNEGSKA (reference sequence). This CDR3 region has 15 residues. Trimming left V 0 bases short and J 7 bases short, with 13 bases between. The CDR3 sequence: CSARDPAYRNSPLHF. CDR3 in DNA: TGCAGTGCTAGAGATCCAGCTTACAGGAATTCACCCCTCCACTTT.

The V call is TRBV6-2 or TRBV6-3, the J call TRBJ2-2; a possible D gene is TRBD1 (5 bases). The CDR3 sequence is 22 residues long. Trimming took 5 bases from V and 0 from J, leaving 31 bases between them. Looked up from germline, CDR1 is MNHEY and CDR2 is SVGEGT. CDR3 bases: TGTGCCAGCAGTCCAAACCGAAGGCTCAGGGTAGTTAGCCGTTCGAACACCGGGGAGCTGTTTTTT. Its protein product is CASSPNRRLRVVSRSNTGELFF.

This clonotype has a count of ten or more. This rearrangement joins TRBV6-5 to TRBJ1-2; tentatively, D is TRBD1 (6 bases). The CDR3 contains 14 residues. V was clipped by 2 bases and J by 2 bases, with 9 bases between them. CDR1 and CDR2 from the germline V gene are MNHEY and SVGAGI. CDR3 nucleotide sequence: TGTGCCAGCAGTTACCAACAGGGAAACTATGGCTACACCTTC. Translating it yields CASSYQQGNYGYTF.

The rearrangement uses TRBV3-1 and TRBJ1-5; unclear D gene. Germline V gene sequence: CDR1 LGHDT, CDR2 YNNKEL (reference sequence). The CDR3 length is 15 residues. V was clipped by 1 base and J by 2 bases, with 9 bases between them. Written as DNA, the CDR3 is TGTGCCAGCAGCCAAGGAAGGAATCGCAATCAGCCCCAGCATTTT. This sequence encodes CASSQGRNRNQPQHF.

This clonotype was seen at least ten times. This chain joins TRBV27 and TRBJ2-1; 10 nucleotides line up with TRBD2. The V and J ends lost 2 bases and 3 bases, in that order; junction bases with no gene match: 13. Germline V gives CDR1 MNHEY, CDR2 SMNVEV (reference sequence). The CDR3 extends over 19 amino acids. CDR3 coding DNA: TGTGCCAGCAGTTTACGGGCGGCTAGCGGGGGCCTGTACTACAATGAGCAGTTCTTC. Translating it yields CASSLRAASGGLYYNEQFF.

This chain connects TRBV30 to TRBJ2-3; D is possibly TRBD2 (6 bases). This CDR3 contains 14 residues. The V end was cut by 4 bases, the J end by 1 base, with 12 bases between. CDR1 is GTSNPN and CDR2 is SVGIG in the germline V gene (reference sequence). CDR3 sequence reads: CAWNGGTRTDTQYF. CDR3 DNA sequence: TGTGCCTGGAATGGAGGGACTCGCACAGATACGCAGTATTTT.

The chain uses TRBV20-1 and TRBJ2-1; 7 bases align to TRBD1. This CDR3 comprises 12 residues. V lost 6 bases and J lost 7; bases outside the gene matches: 6. Germline lookup yields CDR1 DFQATT and CDR2 SNEGSKA (reference sequence). The CDR3 reads CSARDRENEQFF. In nucleotides, the CDR3 is TGCAGTGCCCGTGACAGGGAGAATGAGCAGTTCTTC.

The sample holds many counts of this clonotype. The J gene is TRBJ2-5, the V gene TRBV20-1; possible D gene TRBD1, 8 bases. V was trimmed by 6 bases and J by 4 bases, leaving 21 bases between them. Germline V gives CDR1 DFQATT, CDR2 SNEGSKA (reference sequence). The CDR3 is 15 amino acids. CDR3 nucleotide sequence: TGCAGTGCCAGGGGGCGGGGGCTGATTGGAGAGACCCAGTACTTC. Its protein product is CSARGRGLIGETQYF.

There are a few counts of this clonotype. V usage is TRBV15 and J usage is TRBJ1-5; a weak D match, TRBD1 (5 bases). The V gene's germline CDR1 is LNHNV and CDR2 YYDKDF (reference sequence). The CDR3 has 17 residues. The V and J ends lost 0 bases and 0 bases respectively, with 12 bases between them. Here the CDR3 DNA reads TGTGCCACCAGCAGAGAGGCCGGGGGTTATAGCAATCAGCCCCAGCATTTT. This gives the protein CATSREAGGYSNQPQHF.

Note on this clonotype: A much larger clone differs from this one at a single base, so this may be a read error. The V call is TRBV19, the J call TRBJ2-1; TRBD2 matches 10 bases. The CDR3 is made up of 15 amino acids. Germline lookup yields CDR1 LNHDA and CDR2 SQIVND (reference sequence). J was trimmed by 5 bases and V by 8 bases; bases with no gene match: 9. CDR3: CASASGRAYDNEQFF. The CDR3 DNA reads TGTGCCAGTGCGAGCGGGAGGGCCTACGACAATGAGCAGTTCTTC.